One T cell receptor (beta chain) is described in this entry. Its antigen has not been determined. The sample holds no much larger clone one base away, and base qualities are not on file. This record comes from a study of T cell repertoires in cytomegalovirus infection (dated by TCRdb to between 2018 and 2021). Regarding the research as a whole: Donor HLA type was relevant to the analysis, because carriage of CMV infection together with the matching HLA type was indicated by public TCR beta signatures. The paper's findings and limits, for the study overall: Carriers of CMV infection plus the relevant HLA type were discriminated by the cumulative frequency of public TCR beta family members in the study cohort and in an independent roughly 370-donor cohort. The ex vivo response was dominated by HLA-C-restricted CMV-specific TCR beta clonotypes, which also provided the single most frequent clonotype in two of eight donors.

V gives up 2 bases and J gives up 8 bases, and the segment between their germline ends measures 5 bases. The germline V gene sets CDR1 to SGHDT and CDR2 to YYEEEE. The CDR3 spans 11 residues, from the cysteine through the phenylalanine. The retained sequence is limited to the CDR3, 33 bases, with the frame set at the first base. Sequencer: Illumina HiSeq 1500. TCRdb itself trimmed the public reads at Q25 with fastp, ran MiXCR and retained productive beta chains. Identical CDR3 protein sequences are pooled into one entry, listed with their most common genes and DNA. The sample table contains some 600,000 distinct CDR3 sequences; only one count was recorded for more than 20% of them. The ten largest clones represent around 8% of the sample.

This chain is built from TRBV5-6 and TRBJ2-1; the D gene assignment is ambiguous. The specimen was CD8+ T cells from PBMCs. The source is a human donor in good health (CMV status not recorded). Some clones in this sample may be carry-over from other donors' samples. This receptor has the CDR3 CASSFWDEQFF. The DNA is TGTGCCAGCAGCTTCTGGGATGAGCAGTTCTTC.